This T cell receptor (beta chain) was recovered during a study of technical replicates of blood from a handful of donors. The germline gives CDR1 SQVTM, CDR2 ANQGSEA. Deletions cut 3 bases from V and 3 bases from J, with 8 bases between. There are 13 residues in the CDR3. The repertoire was sequenced with immunoSEQ multiplex PCR; TCRdb's copy has only in-frame clones and lacks some. The data contain tens of thousands of clones, 85% to 90% of them seen just once; the ten biggest clones take up about 5.5%. V usage is TRBV29-1 and J usage is TRBJ2-2, with D uncertain. The source of this sequence is a human donor in good health. Some clones in this sample may be carry-over from other donors' samples. Sequenced sample: PBMCs. The CDR3 DNA is TGCAGCGTTGATGTGGGCTACACCGGGGAGCTGTTTTTT. Encoded protein: CSVDVGYTGELFF.